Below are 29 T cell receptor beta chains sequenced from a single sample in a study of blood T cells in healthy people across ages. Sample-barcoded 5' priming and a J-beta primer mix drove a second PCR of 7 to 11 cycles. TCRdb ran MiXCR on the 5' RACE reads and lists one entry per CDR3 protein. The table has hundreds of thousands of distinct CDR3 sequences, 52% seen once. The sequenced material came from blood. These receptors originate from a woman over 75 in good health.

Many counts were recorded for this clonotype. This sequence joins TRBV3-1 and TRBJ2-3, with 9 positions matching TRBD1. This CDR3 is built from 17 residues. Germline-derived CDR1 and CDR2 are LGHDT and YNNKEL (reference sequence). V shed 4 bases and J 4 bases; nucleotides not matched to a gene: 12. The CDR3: CASSLYFGTGRADTQYF. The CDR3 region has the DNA TGTGCCAGCAGCCTCTACTTCGGGACAGGGAGGGCAGATACGCAGTATTTT.

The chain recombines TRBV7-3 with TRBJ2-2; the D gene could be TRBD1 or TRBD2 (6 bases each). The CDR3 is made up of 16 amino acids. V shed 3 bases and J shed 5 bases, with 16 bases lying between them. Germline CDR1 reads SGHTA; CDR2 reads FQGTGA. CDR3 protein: CASSLTGGVGTGELFF. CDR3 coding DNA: TGTGCCAGCAGCTTGACAGGAGGGGTCGGTACCGGGGAGCTGTTTTTT. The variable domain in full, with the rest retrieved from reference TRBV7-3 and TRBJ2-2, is GAGVSQTPSNKVTEKGKYVELRCDPISGHTALYWYRQSLGQGPEFLIYFQGTGAADDSGLPNDRFFAVRPEGSVSTLKIQRTERGDSAVYLCASSLTGGVGTGELFFGEGSRLTVL.

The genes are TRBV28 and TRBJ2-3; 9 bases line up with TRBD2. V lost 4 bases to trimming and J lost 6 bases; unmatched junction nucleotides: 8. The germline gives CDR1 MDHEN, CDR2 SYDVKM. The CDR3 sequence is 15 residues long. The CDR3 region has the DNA TGTGCCAGCAGTTATAGAGCGGGAGGAAAGGATACGCAGTATTTT. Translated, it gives CASSYRAGGKDTQYF.

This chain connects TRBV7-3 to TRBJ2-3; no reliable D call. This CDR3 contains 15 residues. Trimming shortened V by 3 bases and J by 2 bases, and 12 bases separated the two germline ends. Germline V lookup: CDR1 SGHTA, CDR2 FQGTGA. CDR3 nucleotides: TGTGCCAGCAGCTTGAATCTACCTAACACAGATACGCAGTATTTT. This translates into CASSLNLPNTDTQYF. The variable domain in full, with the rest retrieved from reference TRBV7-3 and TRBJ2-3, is GAGVSQTPSNKVTEKGKYVELRCDPISGHTALYWYRQSLGQGPEFLIYFQGTGAADDSGLPNDRFFAVRPEGSVSTLKIQRTERGDSAVYLCASSLNLPNTDTQYFGPGTRLTVL.

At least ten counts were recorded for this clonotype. CDR3 bases: TGCAGCTACCGTGGTTCCCCGGGACAGGGATCCTACGAGCAGTACTTC. Amino acid sequence: CSYRGSPGQGSYEQYF. The chain recombines TRBV29-1 with TRBJ2-7; 9 bases match TRBD1. CDR3 size: 16 residues. V lost 8 bases, J lost 1 base, and 15 bases stayed unmatched. Germline V gives CDR1 SQVTM, CDR2 ANQGSEA.

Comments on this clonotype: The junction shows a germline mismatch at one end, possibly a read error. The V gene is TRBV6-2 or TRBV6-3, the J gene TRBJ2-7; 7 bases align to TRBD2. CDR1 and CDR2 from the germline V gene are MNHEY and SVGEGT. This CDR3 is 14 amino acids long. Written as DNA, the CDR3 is TGTGCCACCATCCCCAGACTAGCCTCCTGCGAGCAGTACTTC. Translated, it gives CATIPRLASCEQYF.

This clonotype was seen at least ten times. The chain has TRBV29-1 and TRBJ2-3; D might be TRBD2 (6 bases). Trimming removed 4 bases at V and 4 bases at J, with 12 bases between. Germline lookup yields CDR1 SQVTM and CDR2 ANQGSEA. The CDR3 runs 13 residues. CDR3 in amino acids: CSVGSSGSDTQYF. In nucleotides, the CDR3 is TGCAGCGTTGGGAGTAGCGGCTCAGATACGCAGTATTTT.

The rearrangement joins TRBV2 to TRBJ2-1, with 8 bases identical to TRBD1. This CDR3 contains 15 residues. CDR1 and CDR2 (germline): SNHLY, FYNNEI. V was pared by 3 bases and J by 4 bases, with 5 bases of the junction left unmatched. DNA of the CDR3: TGTGCCAGCAGTGAGGCCGGGACAGGTTACAATGAGCAGTTCTTC. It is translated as CASSEAGTGYNEQFF.

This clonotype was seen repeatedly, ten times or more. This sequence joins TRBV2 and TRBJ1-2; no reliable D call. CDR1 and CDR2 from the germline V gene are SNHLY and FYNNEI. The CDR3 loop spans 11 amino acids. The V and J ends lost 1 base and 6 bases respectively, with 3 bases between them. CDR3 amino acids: CASSEVDGYTF. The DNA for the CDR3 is TGTGCCAGCAGTGAAGTAGATGGCTACACCTTC.

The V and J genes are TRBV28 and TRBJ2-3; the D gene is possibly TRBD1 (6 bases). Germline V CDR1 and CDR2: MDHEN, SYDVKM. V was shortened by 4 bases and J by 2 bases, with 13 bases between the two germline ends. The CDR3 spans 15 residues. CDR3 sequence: CASSSMGTHTDTQYF. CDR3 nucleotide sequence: TGTGCCAGCAGTTCTATGGGGACACACACAGATACGCAGTATTTT.

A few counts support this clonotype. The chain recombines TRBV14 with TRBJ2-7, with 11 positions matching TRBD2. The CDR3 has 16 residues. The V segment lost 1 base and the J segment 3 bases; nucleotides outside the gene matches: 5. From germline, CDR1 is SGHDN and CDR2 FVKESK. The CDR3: CASSQVWTSGFYEQYF. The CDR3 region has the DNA TGTGCCAGCAGCCAAGTCTGGACTAGCGGGTTCTACGAGCAGTACTTC.

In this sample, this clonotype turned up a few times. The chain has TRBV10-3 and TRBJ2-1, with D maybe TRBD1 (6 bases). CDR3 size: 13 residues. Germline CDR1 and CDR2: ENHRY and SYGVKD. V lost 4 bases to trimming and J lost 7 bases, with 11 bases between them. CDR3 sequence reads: CAISGVQGNEQFF. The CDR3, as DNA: TGTGCCATCAGTGGTGTGCAGGGGAATGAGCAGTTCTTC.

CDR3 nucleotides: TGTGCCATCAGTGTAGGGGGGGACTACGAGCAGTACTTC. Encoded protein: CAISVGGDYEQYF. This chain uses TRBV10-3 with TRBJ2-4; maybe TRBD2 (7 bases). The tail of the sequence fits TRBJ2-7 better, so the J call may be wrong. The V gene's germline CDR1 is ENHRY and CDR2 SYGVKD. There are 13 residues in the CDR3.

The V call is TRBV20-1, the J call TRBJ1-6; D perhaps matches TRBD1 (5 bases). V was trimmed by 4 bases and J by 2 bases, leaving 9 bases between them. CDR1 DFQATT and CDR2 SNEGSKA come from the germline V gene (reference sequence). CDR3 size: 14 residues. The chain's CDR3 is CSATTEAYNSPLHF. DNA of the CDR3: TGCAGTGCTACGACAGAGGCCTATAATTCACCCCTCCACTTT.

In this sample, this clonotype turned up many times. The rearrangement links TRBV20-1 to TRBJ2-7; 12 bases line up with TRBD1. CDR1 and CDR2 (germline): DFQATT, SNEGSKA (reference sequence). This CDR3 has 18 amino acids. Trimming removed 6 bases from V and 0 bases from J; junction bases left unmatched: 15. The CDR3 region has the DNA TGCAGTGCAAACTCCCCGGGACAGGGGGCCTCAACCTCCTACGAGCAGTACTTC. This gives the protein CSANSPGQGASTSYEQYF.

The CDR3 protein is CASSRDSNEKLFF. For the CDR3, the DNA is TGCGCCAGCAGCCGGGACAGCAATGAAAAACTGTTTTTT. This chain links TRBV5-1 with TRBJ1-4; TRBD1 matches at 7 bases. Germline lookup yields CDR1 SGHRS and CDR2 YFSETQ. The CDR3 spans 13 residues. The junction had 2 bases not matched to a gene; V was cut back by 4 bases and J by 5 bases.

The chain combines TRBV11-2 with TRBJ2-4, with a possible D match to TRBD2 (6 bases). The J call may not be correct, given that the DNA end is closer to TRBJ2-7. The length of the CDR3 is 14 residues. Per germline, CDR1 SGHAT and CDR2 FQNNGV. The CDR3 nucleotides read TGTGCCAGCAGCTTACAGGGAGGAAACTACGAGCAGTACTTC. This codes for CASSLQGGNYEQYF.

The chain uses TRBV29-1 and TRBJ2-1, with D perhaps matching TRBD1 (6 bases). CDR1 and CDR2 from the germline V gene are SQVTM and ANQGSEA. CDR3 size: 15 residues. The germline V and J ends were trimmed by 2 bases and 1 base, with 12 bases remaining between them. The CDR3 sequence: CSVEPGQMSYNEQFF. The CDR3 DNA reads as TGCAGCGTTGAACCAGGACAGATGTCCTACAATGAGCAGTTCTTC.

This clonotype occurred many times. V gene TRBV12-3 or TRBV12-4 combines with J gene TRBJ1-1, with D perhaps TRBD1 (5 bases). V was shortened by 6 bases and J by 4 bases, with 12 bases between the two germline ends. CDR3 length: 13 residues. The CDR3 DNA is TGTGCCAGCAGGTTGGTTGGGGCCACTGAAGCTTTCTTT. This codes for CASRLVGATEAFF.

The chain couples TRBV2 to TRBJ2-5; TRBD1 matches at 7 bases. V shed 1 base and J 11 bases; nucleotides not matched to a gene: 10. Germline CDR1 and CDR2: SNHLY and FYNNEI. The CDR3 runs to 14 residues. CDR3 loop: CASSEDDRAYGQYF. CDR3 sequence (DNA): TGTGCCAGCAGTGAAGATGACAGGGCTTACGGGCAGTACTTC.

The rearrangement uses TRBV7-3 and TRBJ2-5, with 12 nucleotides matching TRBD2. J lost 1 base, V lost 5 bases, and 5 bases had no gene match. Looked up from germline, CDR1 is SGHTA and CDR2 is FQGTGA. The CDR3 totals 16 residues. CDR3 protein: CASSIGLAGTQETQYF. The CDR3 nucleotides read TGTGCCAGCAGCATCGGACTAGCGGGGACCCAAGAGACCCAGTACTTC.

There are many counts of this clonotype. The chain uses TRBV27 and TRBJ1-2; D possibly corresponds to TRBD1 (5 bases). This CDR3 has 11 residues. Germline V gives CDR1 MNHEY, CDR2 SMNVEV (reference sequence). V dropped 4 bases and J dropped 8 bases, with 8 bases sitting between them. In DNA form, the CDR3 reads TGTGCCAGCAGTTCAGGGCGAGGCTACACCTTC. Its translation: CASSSGRGYTF.

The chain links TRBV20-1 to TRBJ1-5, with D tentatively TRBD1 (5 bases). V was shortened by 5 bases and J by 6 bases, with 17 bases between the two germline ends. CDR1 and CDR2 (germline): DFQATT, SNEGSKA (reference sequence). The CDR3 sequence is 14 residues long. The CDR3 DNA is TGCAGTGCTTCTGACAGTCCGGGACGTCAGCCCCAGCATTTT. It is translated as CSASDSPGRQPQHF.

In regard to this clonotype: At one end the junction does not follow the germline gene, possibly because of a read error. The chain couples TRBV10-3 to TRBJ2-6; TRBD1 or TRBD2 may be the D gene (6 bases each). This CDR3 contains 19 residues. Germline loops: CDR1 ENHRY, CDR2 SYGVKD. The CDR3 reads CAISESGGHFSSGAKVLTF. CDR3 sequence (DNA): TGTGCCATCAGTGAGTCGGGGGGACACTTCTCCTCTGGGGCCAAAGTCCTGACTTTC.

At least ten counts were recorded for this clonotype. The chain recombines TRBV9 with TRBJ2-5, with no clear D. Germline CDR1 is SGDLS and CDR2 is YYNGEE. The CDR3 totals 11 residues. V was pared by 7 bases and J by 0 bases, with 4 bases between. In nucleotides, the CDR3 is TGTGCCAGCGGCAACCAAGAGACCCAGTACTTC. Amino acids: CASGNQETQYF.

CDR3 in amino acids: CASSRGGWGTEAFF. The CDR3 nucleotides read TGTGCCAGCTCTCGAGGGGGCTGGGGCACTGAAGCTTTCTTT. The rearrangement joins TRBV27 to TRBJ1-1; 7 bases align to TRBD1. CDR1 and CDR2 (germline): MNHEY, SMNVEV (reference sequence). With V trimmed by 8 bases and J by 4 bases, 10 bases remained unmatched. The CDR3 covers 14 residues.

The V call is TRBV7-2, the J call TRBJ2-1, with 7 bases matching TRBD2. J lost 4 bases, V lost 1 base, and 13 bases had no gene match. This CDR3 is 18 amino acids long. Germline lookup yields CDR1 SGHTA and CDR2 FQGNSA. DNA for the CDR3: TGTGCCAGCAGCTTAGGGGATACCGGGCGGGGGATTTACAATGAGCAGTTCTTC. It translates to CASSLGDTGRGIYNEQFF.

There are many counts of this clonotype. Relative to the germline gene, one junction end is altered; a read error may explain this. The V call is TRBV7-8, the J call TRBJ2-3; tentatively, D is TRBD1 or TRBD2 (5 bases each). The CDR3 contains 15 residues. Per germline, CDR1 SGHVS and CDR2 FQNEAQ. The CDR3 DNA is TGCGCCAGCAGCTTGGGACGGGGCCGCACAGATACGCAGTATTTT. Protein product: CASSLGRGRTDTQYF. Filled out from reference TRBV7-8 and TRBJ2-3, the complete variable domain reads GAGVSQSPRYKVAKRGQDVALRCDPISGHVSLFWYQQALGQGPEFLTYFQNEAQLDKSGLPSDRFFAERPEGSVSTLKIQRTQQEDSAVYLCASSLGRGRTDTQYFGPGTRLTVL.

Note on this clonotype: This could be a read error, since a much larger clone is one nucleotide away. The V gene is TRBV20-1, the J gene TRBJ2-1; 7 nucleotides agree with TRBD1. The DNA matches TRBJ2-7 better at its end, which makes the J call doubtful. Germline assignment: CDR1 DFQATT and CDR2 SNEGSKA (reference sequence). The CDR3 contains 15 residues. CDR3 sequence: CSAYRLGGSYNEQYF. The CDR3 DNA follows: TGCAGTGCTTACAGGTTAGGGGGCTCCTACAATGAGCAGTACTTC.